The text below deals with one T cell receptor beta chain. With V trimmed by 7 bases and J by 12 bases, 7 bases remained unmatched. From germline, CDR1 is MNHNS and CDR2 SASEGT. This CDR3 region has 14 residues. These data are taken from a study of T cell changes during pregnancy in multiple sclerosis. The repertoire was sequenced with immunoSEQ multiplex PCR; TCRdb's copy has only in-frame clones and lacks some. The sample holds roughly 40,000 clones, roughly 92% seen once. This specimen was peripheral blood, taken before pregnancy. The sequence was collected from a female donor with multiple sclerosis, enrolled in a pregnancy study. The chain employs TRBV6-1 and TRBJ2-1; 15 positions agree with TRBD2. CDR3 bases: TGTGCCAGCACCGGACTAGCGGGAGGGGTGGGGCAGTTCTTC. Protein sequence: CASTGLAGGVGQFF.